This T cell receptor (beta chain) originates from a study of blood T cell repertoires in COVID-19. Across the whole study: T cells, B-cell-depleted T cells, or PBMCs supplied cDNA or gDNA.

Assignment of participants to cohorts was predicated upon participant-reported clinical history. V gave up 5 bases and J gave up 8 bases; unmatched junction bases: 11. Germline assignment: CDR1 SGHAT and CDR2 FQNNGV. CDR3 length: 16 residues. In the authors' workflow: Amplified reference gene primers provided the basis for estimating nucleated cell counts. TCRdb's copy holds only in-frame clones and misses some; the assay was immunoSEQ multiplex PCR. V and J calls and clone size are copied from that table; D and trimming were computed from the DNA. The repertoire holds roughly 190,000 clones, about 88% seen once, with roughly 3.2% in the top ten.

The receptor's source is a woman younger than 45 who had recovered from COVID-19. Specimen: PBMCs or T cells enriched from blood (not recorded which). The gene calls are TRBV11-2 and TRBJ1-6; 8 positions match TRBD1. CDR3 amino acids: CASSPRTGWFDSPLHF. The DNA of the CDR3 is TGTGCCAGCAGCCCTCGGACAGGGTGGTTTGATTCACCCCTCCACTTT. The full variable domain, completed using reference TRBV11-2 and TRBJ1-6, is EAGVAQSPRYKIIEKRQSVAFWCNPISGHATLYWYQQILGQGPKLLIQFQNNGVVDDSQLPKDRFSAERLKGVDSTLKIQPAKLEDSAVYLCASSPRTGWFDSPLHFGNGTRLTVT.